This T cell receptor beta chain was retrieved from a study of T-cell reconstitution after alpha-beta-depleted transplantation in children. This clonotype was detected many times. Its antigen remains unknown. CDR3 size: 18 residues. Trimming at V came to 3 bases and at J to 4 bases, leaving 13 bases not matched to a gene. CDR1 and CDR2 (germline): LGHDT, YNNKEL (reference sequence). Unique molecular identifiers were used in preparing the TCRbeta library. TCRdb re-called the PCR reads through MiXCR, storing one row per CDR3 protein. The sample consists of 4,300 or so distinct CDR3 sequences, around 12% of them appearing once. General study findings and limits: Two months or so post-transplant, alpha-beta T cells reportedly derived from several hundred expanded graft clones. Some patients owed their high day-60 TCRbeta diversity to surviving recipient T cells and thymic progenitors. Once a year had passed after transplant, T-cell counts and diversity came mostly from newly produced T cells.

The chain joins TRBV3-1 to TRBJ2-5; 11 positions match TRBD2. The sample was PBMCs, mostly from graft donor cells, taken 60 days after TCRalphabeta/CD19-depleted stem cell transplant. This TCR was sampled from a male patient between 2 and 10 years old who had a stem cell transplant for acute lymphoblastic leukemia, so the T cells may come from the graft donor. CDR3 coding DNA: TGTGCCAGCAGCCATGTTAGCGGGGGGGCAATTTTTGGAGAGACCCAGTACTTC. Its translation is CASSHVSGGAIFGETQYF.